The rows below give T cell receptor beta chains drawn from one sample of a study of CXCR3-negative and CXCR3-positive naive CD8 T cells. TCRdb re-called the 5' RACE reads and gives one entry per CDR3 protein, without DNA. Its listing shows some 120,000 distinct CDR3 sequences. The material sequenced was naive CXCR3+ CD8+ T cells from blood. The receptor set was obtained from a human donor in good health. Some clones in this sample may be carry-over from other donors' samples. Both conserved end residues are part of each CDR3.

TRBJ2-7,TRBV5-5,CASNLAGGSSYEQYF
TRBJ2-5,TRBV12-3/TRBV12-4,CASSSDRTGQETQYF
TRBJ2-7,TRBV29-1,CSVESGQGPYEQYF
TRBJ1-5,TRBV6-6,CASSYPGRNQPQHF
TRBJ1-1,TRBV7-3,CASSASTENTEAFF
TRBJ2-7,TRBV7-8,CASSFGMGEGNEQYF
TRBJ2-2,TRBV12-3/TRBV12-4,CASKTWDGELFF
TRBJ2-7,TRBV29-1,CSVEDLGEQYF
TRBJ1-1,TRBV4-2,CASSQDSTGGGLAFF
TRBJ1-1,TRBV7-9,CASSLDGTEAFF
TRBJ1-5,TRBV7-2,CASSPSGGGNQPQHF
TRBJ2-7,TRBV6-4,CANPGGASGTYEQYF
TRBJ2-5,TRBV7-6,CASSLRGLVPEETQYF
TRBJ1-1,TRBV10-3,CAISQAQSYTEAFF
TRBJ2-7,TRBV14,CASSQGQLTSEQYF
TRBJ1-5,TRBV5-1,CAISLVPYGEPQHF
TRBJ2-1,TRBV5-1,CASSFRGTGENSGSPYNEQFF
TRBJ2-1,TRBV7-9,CASSSTTRTKRYEQFF
TRBJ1-2,TRBV29-1,CSVEEGAGSSVNRQGEGYTF
TRBJ2-7,TRBV28,CASSFPGPPYEQYF
TRBJ1-2,TRBV4-1,CASSQDRTGGDYGYTF
TRBJ2-7,TRBV11-2,CASSQHSNEQYF
TRBJ2-2,TRBV11-2,CASSDLDRDRQGGELFF
TRBJ2-3,TRBV12-3/TRBV12-4,CASSFGGARTDTQYF
TRBJ2-5,TRBV7-2,CASSSPGLEIIQETQYF
TRBJ1-5,TRBV28,CASSTGGLGNQPQHF
TRBJ2-3,TRBV7-9,CASSSQEADTQYF
TRBJ1-1,TRBV29-1,CSVDSGNTEAFF
TRBJ1-5,TRBV9,CASSVCLKEGTEGNQPQHF
TRBJ2-3,TRBV7-6,CASSLVWAGASDTQYF
TRBJ2-3,TRBV14,CASSQAETGRITDTQYF
TRBJ2-2,TRBV5-4,CASSLVTGTGELFF
TRBJ1-5,TRBV12-3/TRBV12-4,CASSSSNFPLQPQHF
TRBJ2-2,TRBV12-3/TRBV12-4,CASSPGGGGWTGELFF
TRBJ2-1,TRBV19,CASSGLAGVYNEQFF
TRBJ1-2,TRBV4-3,CASSQDPTDNYGYTF
TRBJ2-3,TRBV10-3,CAITEGMGTDTQYF
TRBJ2-1,TRBV9,CASSPKGGSSYNEQFF
TRBJ2-7,TRBV7-6,CASSQTSGSFSEQYF
TRBJ1-6,TRBV28,CASSSRTGRSSYNSPLHF
TRBJ2-1,TRBV29-1,CSVEVSGGFEGNEQFF
TRBJ2-2,TRBV14,CASSQDLRTGLSGELFF
TRBJ2-7,TRBV20-1,CSARDRWGRDESYEQYF
TRBJ2-5,TRBV28,CASSTMDRGETQYF
TRBJ1-1,TRBV5-1,CASSPTLTVNTEAFF
TRBJ2-1,TRBV2,CASSEARVNEQFF
TRBJ2-1,TRBV7-9,CASTFAGGEDEQFF
TRBJ2-1,TRBV9,CASSMDRPAGEQFF
TRBJ2-5,TRBV20-1,CSARSRGEETQYF
TRBJ2-1,TRBV7-9,CASSFLYGSLAASGNEQFF
TRBJ2-7,TRBV7-9,CASSSGTGNTHEQYF
TRBJ2-7,TRBV20-1,CSATGRLNSYEQYF
TRBJ2-7,TRBV19,CASSAGTSYEQYF
TRBJ1-5,TRBV6-2/TRBV6-3,CASSSVRGHDQPQHF